The source of this TCR beta chain is a study of regulatory T cells in long-lasting Graves disease. Study-wide context: Antithyroid drug use was under 3 months in newly diagnosed Graves' patients.

Overall study results and limits: Persistent patients shared more public clonotypes (around 3,000) than new patients (under 1,000).

To note about this clonotype: Its specificity is unknown. A read error may explain this, as a much larger clone is one base away.

Time point given: newly diagnosed GD, antithyroid drugs for less than 3 months. The TCR library used RNA extracted from PBMCs. With 2 bases clipped from V and 10 bases from J, the junction kept 6 bases outside the gene matches. Germline V gene data show CDR1 as DFQATT and CDR2 as SNEGSKA (reference sequence). The CDR3 totals 13 residues. CDR3 regions were amplified by Arm-PCR using iRepertoire HTBI primers to build TCR beta libraries. One entry per CDR3 protein, called by TCRdb with MiXCR from the multiplex PCR reads. Of roughly 420,000 distinct CDR3 sequences in the sample, roughly 15% were seen once. The same sample was also used in a study of T cells in Graves' hyperthyroidism and ophthalmopathy. Turning to that study: RT-PCR in the first round (using the HTBI primer set) targeted the TCR CDR3. Clonotypes that were expanded in thyroid above 0.001 mostly appeared in blood too.

J is TRBJ2-1 and V is TRBV20-1; 9 positions agree with TRBD2. This sample comprised peripheral blood mononuclear cells (PBMCs), obtained at new diagnosis, from a patient treated with antithyroid drugs. This clonotype was sampled from a woman in her 30s with Graves disease. The CDR3 sequence: CSARPGLAGEQFF. CDR3 DNA sequence: TGCAGTGCTAGACCGGGACTAGCCGGGGAGCAGTTCTTC.